This TCR beta chain emerged from a study of T cell repertoires in cytomegalovirus infection. About the research overall: Evidence of both CMV infection and a matching HLA type came from public TCR beta signatures.

Study outcomes and limitations: CMV-specific TCR beta clonotypes restricted by HLA-C were the ones dominating the ex vivo response.

Trimming pared 2 bases from V and 6 bases from J, leaving 7 bases between. The CDR3 is 11 amino acids. Germline CDR1 is SQVTM and CDR2 is ANQGSEA. This clonotype was detected a few times. Its antigen remains unidentified. TCRdb independently ran MiXCR on the reads; one entry per CDR3 protein. The sample records 510,000 or so distinct CDR3 sequences, approximately 25% being singletons. The sequence was obtained from a human donor in good health (CMV status not recorded). Some clones in this sample may be carry-over from other donors' samples. What was sequenced was PBMCs. The chain uses TRBV29-1 and TRBJ1-2; D is unclear. The DNA of the CDR3 is TGCAGCGTTGAATGGCAGGATGGCTACACCTTC. Amino acids: CSVEWQDGYTF.